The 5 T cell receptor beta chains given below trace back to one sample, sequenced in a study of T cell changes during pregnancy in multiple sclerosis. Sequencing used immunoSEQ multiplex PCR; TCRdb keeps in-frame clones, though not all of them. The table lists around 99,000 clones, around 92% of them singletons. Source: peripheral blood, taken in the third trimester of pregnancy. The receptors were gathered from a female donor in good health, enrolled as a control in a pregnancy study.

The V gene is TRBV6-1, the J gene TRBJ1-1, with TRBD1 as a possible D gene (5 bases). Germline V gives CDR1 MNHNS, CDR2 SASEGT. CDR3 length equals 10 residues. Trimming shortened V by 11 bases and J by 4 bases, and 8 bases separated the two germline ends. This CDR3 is CADGGTEAFF. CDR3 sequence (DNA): TGTGCCGACGGGGGCACTGAAGCTTTCTTT.

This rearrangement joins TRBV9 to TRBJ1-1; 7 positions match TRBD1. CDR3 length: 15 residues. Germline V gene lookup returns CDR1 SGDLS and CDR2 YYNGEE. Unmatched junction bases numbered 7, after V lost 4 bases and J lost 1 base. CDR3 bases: TGTGCCAGCAGCCCACAGGGACAGAGGAACACTGAAGCTTTCTTT. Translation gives CASSPQGQRNTEAFF.

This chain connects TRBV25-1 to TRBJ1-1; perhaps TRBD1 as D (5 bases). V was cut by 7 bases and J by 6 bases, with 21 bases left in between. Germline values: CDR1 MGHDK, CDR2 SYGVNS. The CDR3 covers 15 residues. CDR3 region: CASNRGGDVEAEAFF. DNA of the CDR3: TGTGCCAGCAACCGGGGCGGGGACGTAGAAGCTGAAGCTTTCTTT.

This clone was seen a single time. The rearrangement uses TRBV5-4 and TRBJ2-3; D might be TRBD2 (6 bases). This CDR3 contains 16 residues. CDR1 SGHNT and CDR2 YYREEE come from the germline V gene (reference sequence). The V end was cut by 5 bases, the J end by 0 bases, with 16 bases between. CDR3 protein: CASRGGGYYSTDTQYF. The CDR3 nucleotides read TGTGCCAGCAGGGGTGGGGGGTACTATAGCACAGATACGCAGTATTTT.

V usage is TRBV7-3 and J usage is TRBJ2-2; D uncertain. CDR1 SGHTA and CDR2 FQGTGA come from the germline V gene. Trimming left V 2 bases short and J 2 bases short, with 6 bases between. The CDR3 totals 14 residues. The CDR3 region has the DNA TGTGCCAGCAGCTTACTAGGAAACACCGGGGAGCTGTTTTTT. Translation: CASSLLGNTGELFF.